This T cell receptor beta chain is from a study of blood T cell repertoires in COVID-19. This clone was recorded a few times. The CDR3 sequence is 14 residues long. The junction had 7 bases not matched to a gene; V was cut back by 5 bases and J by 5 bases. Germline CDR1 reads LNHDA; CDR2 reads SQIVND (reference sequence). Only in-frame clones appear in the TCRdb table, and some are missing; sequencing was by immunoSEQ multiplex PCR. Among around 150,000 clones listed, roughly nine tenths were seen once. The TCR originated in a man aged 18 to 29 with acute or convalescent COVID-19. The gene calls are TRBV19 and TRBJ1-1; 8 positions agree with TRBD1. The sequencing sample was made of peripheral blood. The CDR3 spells CASSPRTGRTEAFF. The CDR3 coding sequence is TGTGCCAGTAGTCCCCGGACAGGGAGGACTGAAGCTTTCTTT.